This is a list of T cell receptor beta chains from one sample in a study of T cells after yellow fever vaccination. TCRdb processed the 5' RACE reads anew with MiXCR; each CDR3 protein has one entry. The sample has 500,000 to 550,000 distinct CDR3 sequences, 21% seen once. The specimen comprised PBMCs, sampled approximately 20 days after the first yellow fever vaccination. The receptors stem from a man aged 18-30 years who received the YFV17D yellow fever vaccine. CDR3s include the opening cysteine and the closing phenylalanine or tryptophan. The D gene is left open where the match is weak. Size tells how often a clone was seen (once, few, many) or the class of an expanded clone, and some rows leave it out.

j_gene | d_gene | abundance | len | v_gene | CDR3nt | CDR3aa
TRBJ2-5 | TRBD1 | - | 14 | TRBV6-5 | TGTGCCAGCAGTATACAGGGGGCGGGAGAGACCCAGTACTTC | CASSIQGAGETQYF
TRBJ2-7 | - | - | 17 | TRBV11-2 | TGTGCCAGCAGCTTACATGTTGGGACCTTGATTACCCACGAGCAGTACTTC | CASSLHVGTLITHEQYF
TRBJ2-3 | - | few | 15 | TRBV24-1 | TGTGCCACCAGTGATCGCCGGACCCTGACAGATACGCAGTATTTT | CATSDRRTLTDTQYF
TRBJ2-2 | - | - | 12 | TRBV19 | TGTGCCAGTAAAGGGTACACCGGGGAGCTGTTTTTT | CASKGYTGELFF
TRBJ2-2 | TRBD1 | few | 16 | TRBV5-1 | TGCGCCAGCAGCTTGTCCGGACAGGGAATGGCCGGGGAGCTGTTTTTT | CASSLSGQGMAGELFF
TRBJ1-1 | - | few | 14 | TRBV7-9 | TGTGCCAGCAGCTTCTATCCGGTGAACACTGAAGCTTTCTTT | CASSFYPVNTEAFF
TRBJ2-5 | TRBD2 | - | 14 | TRBV9 | TGTGCCAGCAGCGACTTAGCGGGGGGAGAGACCCAGTACTTC | CASSDLAGGETQYF
TRBJ2-1 | TRBD2 | - | 17 | TRBV4-2 | TGTGCCAGCAGCCTTAACGGCGGGACTAGCGAATACAATGAGCAGTTCTTC | CASSLNGGTSEYNEQFF
TRBJ2-3 | TRBD2 | few | 18 | TRBV11-2 | TGTGCCAGCAGCCGAATCCCCATAGCGGGGGGGCCCGCAGATACGCAGTATTTT | CASSRIPIAGGPADTQYF
TRBJ2-5 | - | - | 16 | TRBV28 | TGTGCCAGCAGTTTGATGCGGGGCGGAAGAATCGAGACCCAGTACTTC | CASSLMRGGRIETQYF
TRBJ2-2 | - | - | 17 | TRBV4-3 | TGCGCCAGCAGCCACAAAACATCCGCTTACTTGGGCGGGGAGCTGTTTTTT | CASSHKTSAYLGGELFF
TRBJ1-1 | - | - | 18 | TRBV5-1 | TGCGCCAGCAGCTTGGTGGTATCGGGGCGCGGGATGAACACTGAAGCTTTCTTT | CASSLVVSGRGMNTEAFF
TRBJ2-5 | TRBD1 | few | 14 | TRBV12-5 | TGTGCTAGTGCCCAAACCGACAGGGTAGAGACCCAGTACTTC | CASAQTDRVETQYF
TRBJ1-5 | TRBD1 | few | 14 | TRBV3-1 | TGTGCCAGCAGCTACCGGGACAGTAATCAGCCCCAGCATTTT | CASSYRDSNQPQHF
TRBJ1-6 | - | few | 18 | TRBV9 | TGTGCCAGCAGCGTAGGCGGGTACCATCGAGGGGATAATTCACCCCTCCACTTT | CASSVGGYHRGDNSPLHF
TRBJ1-1 | - | few | 14 | TRBV9 | TGTGCCAGCAGCGTAGGTGGCAGGCCGTCTGAAGCTTTCTTT | CASSVGGRPSEAFF
TRBJ2-5 | TRBD1 | few | 14 | TRBV29-1 | TGCAGCGCCCGAGGACAGGGCCACCAAGAGACCCAGTACTTC | CSARGQGHQETQYF
TRBJ2-7 | - | few | 14 | TRBV4-3 | TGCGCCAGCAGCCAAGATGTCAGTACCTACGAGCAGTACTTC | CASSQDVSTYEQYF
TRBJ2-1 | - | - | 16 | TRBV10-2 | TGCGCCAGCAGTGAGTCAGGGGGGAGCACATACAATGAGCAGTTCTTC | CASSESGGSTYNEQFF
TRBJ2-7 | - | - | 14 | TRBV25-1 | TGTGCCAGCGCGCGATCCGACAGCTCCTACGAGCAGTACTTC | CASARSDSSYEQYF
TRBJ2-7 | - | few | 14 | TRBV18 | TGTGCCAGCTCCCCGGTGGGTAGGTCCTACGAGCAGTACTTC | CASSPVGRSYEQYF
TRBJ2-7 | - | - | 15 | TRBV3-1 | TGTGCCAGCAGCCAAGATATGACTAATCACTACGAGCAGTACTTC | CASSQDMTNHYEQYF
TRBJ2-7 | TRBD2 | few | 14 | TRBV9 | TGTGCCAGCAGCGCTAGCGGGGGGGGCTACGAGCAGTACTTC | CASSASGGGYEQYF
TRBJ2-2 | TRBD2 | - | 19 | TRBV7-8 | TGTGCCAGCAGCTTAGTCCCCCGGACTAGCGGGGAAGGTGCCGGGGAGCTGTTTTTT | CASSLVPRTSGEGAGELFF
TRBJ2-3 | - | few | 12 | TRBV6-5 | TGTGCCAGCAGTTATGGCACAGATACGCAGTATTTT | CASSYGTDTQYF
TRBJ2-3 | - | few | 14 | TRBV4-2 | TGTGCCAGCAGCCCTGACAGCCTCACAGATACGCAGTATTTT | CASSPDSLTDTQYF
TRBJ2-5 | TRBD2 | few | 19 | TRBV3-1 | TGTGCCAGCAGCCAAAAGAGGCCCCCGGGGGGGTCTGTCCGAGAGACCCAGTACTTC | CASSQKRPPGGSVRETQYF
TRBJ2-3 | TRBD1 | - | 15 | TRBV19 | TGTGCCAGTAGTATAGGGGACAGGGCGGCAGATACGCAGTATTTT | CASSIGDRAADTQYF
TRBJ2-7 | - | - | 18 | TRBV11-2 | TGTGCCAGCACCCATGGGGGATTCGGACAGATTTTATCCTACGAGCAGTACTTC | CASTHGGFGQILSYEQYF
TRBJ2-5 | - | few | 11 | TRBV29-1 | TGCAGCGGCCGACTAGGGGAGACCCAGTACTTC | CSGRLGETQYF
TRBJ2-3 | - | many | 18 | TRBV13 | TGTGCCAGCAGCTTAGCCCCTCCGGGGCGGGGCTACACAGATACGCAGTATTTT | CASSLAPPGRGYTDTQYF
TRBJ2-3 | - | - | 19 | TRBV4-3 | TGCGCCAGCAGCCAACTCCACCCCGGGGTAGTCAGCCCACTCTATACGCAGTATTTT | CASSQLHPGVVSPLYTQYF
TRBJ2-1 | - | many | 12 | TRBV12-3/TRBV12-4 | TGTGCCAGCAGTTCAGGACCCAGGGCACCGTTCTTC | CASSSGPRAPFF
TRBJ1-2 | - | - | 15 | TRBV5-1 | TGCGCCAGCAGCCCCACTGTCGGGGTGGAGTATGGCTACACCTTC | CASSPTVGVEYGYTF
TRBJ2-5 | - | few | 15 | TRBV12-5 | TGTGCTAGTGGTTATCAAACAGGGCCCCAAGAGACCCAGTACTTC | CASGYQTGPQETQYF
TRBJ1-1 | TRBD1 | - | 13 | TRBV5-6 | TGTGCCAGCAGCTTTAAGGGGGCCCTTGAAGCTTTCTTT | CASSFKGALEAFF
TRBJ2-3 | - | few | 13 | TRBV9 | TGTGCCAGCAGCGGCCCCTCCGCAGATACGCAGTATTTT | CASSGPSADTQYF
TRBJ2-1 | TRBD1 | few | 16 | TRBV10-3 | TGTGCCATCAGTGAGTCGACCGCAGGGGGCTACAATGAGCAGTTCTTC | CAISESTAGGYNEQFF
TRBJ1-1 | TRBD1 | once | 15 | TRBV7-9 | TGTGCCAGCAGCCTTCGGACAGGGGGGACGGAGGGAGCTTTCTTT | CASSLRTGGTEGAFF
TRBJ2-6 | - | few | 15 | TRBV7-2 | TGTGCCAGCAGCCTAGGGGACTCTGGGGCCAACGTCCTGACTTTC | CASSLGDSGANVLTF
TRBJ1-6 | - | - | 13 | TRBV30 | TGTGCCTGGAGGGGCGGTCCGAATTCACCCCTCCACTTT | CAWRGGPNSPLHF